This entry is about one TCR beta chain. Antigen specificity is unknown. Assay used: immunoSEQ multiplex PCR; TCRdb lists only in-frame clones, some missing. Of under 8,500 clones in the sample, 61% are singletons; the top ten hold about 22%. V was cut by 0 bases and J by 2 bases, with 17 bases left in between. CDR1 is LGHNA and CDR2 is YNFKEQ in the germline V gene. The CDR3 has 17 residues. This specimen comes from a study of T cells in narcolepsy. In the study overall: Donors had narcolepsy type 1 or type 2, or were healthy controls.

Study results and caveats: Autoreactive HCRT-specific and TRIB2-specific clonotypes were marked in same-patient CSF-versus-blood CD4+ comparisons.

Material for sequencing was CD45RA- memory CD8+ T cells from PBMCs. The TCR was taken from a human donor with narcolepsy. This chain connects TRBV4-2 to TRBJ2-7, with D unresolved. The DNA of the CDR3 is TGTGCCAGCAGCCAAGATGTAGGAGAGGCCTACCCCTACGAGCAGTACTTC. This codes for CASSQDVGEAYPYEQYF.